This T cell receptor (beta chain) derives from a study of blood T cell repertoires in COVID-19. V lost 2 bases to trimming and J lost 4 bases, with 8 bases between them. There are 13 residues in the CDR3. Per the germline V gene, CDR1 is MNHEY and CDR2 is SVGAGI. Some clones are missing from TCRdb's copy, which holds only in-frame ones; the method was immunoSEQ multiplex PCR. The table shows around 340,000 clones, with approximately 89% occurring only once. The rearrangement links TRBV6-5 to TRBJ1-1; D remains ambiguous. The sequence came from a woman aged 55-70 years with COVID-19, enrolled during active disease. The sample consisted of peripheral blood. CDR3 region: CASSYAGATEAFF. CDR3 in DNA: TGTGCCAGCAGTTACGCGGGTGCCACTGAAGCTTTCTTT.